This T cell receptor (beta chain) comes out of a study of CD8+ T cells in alopecia areata. Study-wide context: The tofacitinib course ran for 6 to 18 months and was followed by 6 months off drug.

Following extraction, RNA underwent reverse transcription to cDNA, which served as the sequencing template. Profiled with immunoSEQ multiplex PCR; TCRdb holds only in-frame clones, not every one. In the table there are fewer than 150,000 clones, roughly four fifths of which are singletons. There are 11 residues in the CDR3. Germline CDR1 LNHDA, CDR2 SQIVND (reference sequence). Trimming took 9 bases from V and 4 from J, leaving 9 bases between them. Sample treatment: oral pan-JAK inhibitor, 5-10 mg twice daily. This chain joins TRBV19 and TRBJ1-1; D is perhaps TRBD1 (5 bases). The specimen was CD8+ T cells sorted from blood, collected at week 4, from a patient treated with tofacitinib. The clonotype was recovered from a human donor with alopecia areata. In DNA, the CDR3 is TGTGCCAGCTCAGGGACCACTGAAGCTTTCTTT. Translated: CASSGTTEAFF.